This passage covers 30 T cell receptor beta chains from one sample sequenced in a study of blood T cell repertoires in COVID-19 (dated by TCRdb to the early 2020s). Library method: the immunoSEQ multiplex PCR assay. TCRdb mirrors the immuneACCESS table, restricted to in-frame sequences. Some clones are absent from its copies; in checked studies, under half trace to an unresolved V gene, and the reason for the others is unknown. The sample table records fewer than 350,000 clones; 80% to 85% of these occur just once. The top ten constitute about 3.2% of the sample. Sequenced sample: peripheral blood. The origin of the receptors is a woman aged 55-69 years with active or convalescent COVID-19.

This chain uses TRBV15 with TRBJ1-1; D not resolved. The germline V and J ends were trimmed by 0 bases and 9 bases, with 17 bases remaining between them. The CDR3 has 15 residues. Germline V gives CDR1 LNHNV, CDR2 YYDKDF (reference sequence). For the CDR3, the DNA is TGTGCCACCAGCAGAGATAGGACGGGGAGGGCACAAGCTTTCTTT. The encoded protein is CATSRDRTGRAQAFF.

DNA of the CDR3: TGTGCCAGTAGTCCCACAGGGGCAACTAATGAAAAACTGTTTTTT. Its translation is CASSPTGATNEKLFF. The chain links TRBV19 to TRBJ1-4; 7 positions match TRBD1. There are 15 residues in the CDR3. V lost 5 bases and J lost 0; bases outside the gene matches: 3. Germline-derived CDR1 and CDR2 are LNHDA and SQIVND (reference sequence).

The chain carries TRBV2 and TRBJ1-2; tentatively, D is TRBD1 (6 bases). CDR1 SNHLY and CDR2 FYNNEI come from the germline V gene. The CDR3 is 15 residues long. Trimming left V 6 bases short and J 4 bases short, with 18 bases between. This CDR3 is CASRVTGQPIYGYTF. DNA for the CDR3: TGTGCCAGCAGAGTGACGGGACAACCCATCTATGGCTACACCTTC.

This clone was detected only once. This chain connects TRBV6-2 or TRBV6-3 to TRBJ2-5; TRBD2 matches at 12 bases. The CDR3 spans 15 residues. Germline loops: CDR1 MNHEY, CDR2 SVGEGT. V gave up 5 bases and J gave up 1 base; unmatched junction bases: 2. The CDR3 sequence: CASSLAGGLQETQYF. CDR3 nucleotide sequence: TGTGCCAGCAGTCTAGCGGGGGGGCTCCAAGAGACCCAGTACTTC.

The rearrangement joins TRBV27 to TRBJ2-4; tentative D call: TRBD1 (6 bases). V lost 4 bases to trimming and J lost 0 bases, with 19 bases between them. From germline, CDR1 is MNHEY and CDR2 SMNVEV (reference sequence). This CDR3 contains 18 residues. The CDR3, as DNA: TGTGCCAGCAGTTCCACACAGGGCTTTCCCCTAGCCAAAAACATTCAGTACTTC. Encoded protein: CASSSTQGFPLAKNIQYF.

This chain uses TRBV6-5 with TRBJ2-1, with a tentative D call TRBD2 (5 bases). Germline V CDR1 and CDR2: MNHEY, SVGAGI. With 1 base removed from V and 6 bases from J, the gap between germline ends came to 13 bases. The CDR3 is 15 amino acids. The CDR3 loop is CASSYLHGLGNEQFF. The CDR3 DNA follows: TGTGCCAGCAGTTACTTGCACGGACTGGGCAATGAGCAGTTCTTC.

Notes on this clone: Other DNA sequences within the sample encode an identical CDR3. This chain uses TRBV2 with TRBJ2-7; perhaps TRBD1 as D (6 bases). CDR3 length equals 12 residues. Germline loops: CDR1 SNHLY, CDR2 FYNNEI. V was trimmed by 3 bases and J by 4 bases, leaving 7 bases between them. CDR3 bases: TGTGCCAGCAGTGAGCAGGGGTACGAGCAGTACTTC. This translates into CASSEQGYEQYF.

This chain connects TRBV5-1 to TRBJ1-2; D not resolved. The V end lost 2 bases, the J end lost 1 base, and 9 bases lay between the germline ends. This CDR3 has 14 residues. Germline-derived CDR1 and CDR2 are SGHRS and YFSETQ. The CDR3 reads CASSFDGLNYGYTF. DNA for the CDR3: TGCGCCAGCAGCTTTGACGGACTTAACTATGGCTACACCTTC. The complete variable domain, with remaining parts taken from reference TRBV5-1 and TRBJ1-2, reads KAGVTQTPRYLIKTRGQQVTLSCSPISGHRSVSWYQQTPGQGLQFLFEYFSETQRNKGNFPGRFSGRQFSNSRSEMNVSTLELGDSALYLCASSFDGLNYGYTFGSGTRLTVV.

The chain links TRBV5-8 to TRBJ2-1, with D perhaps TRBD2 (7 bases). V lost 1 base to trimming and J lost 10 bases, with 21 bases between them. The CDR3 spans 16 residues. From germline, CDR1 is SGHTS and CDR2 YDEGEE. CDR3 nucleotide sequence: TGTGCCAGCAGCTTGTGGGGGGGCCAGTCAAGTGGCGAGCAGTTCTTC. It encodes CASSLWGGQSSGEQFF.

The CDR3 loop reads CASSEDRSSGNTIYF. The CDR3 DNA reads as TGTGCCAGCAGTGAAGACAGGAGCTCTGGAAACACCATATATTTT. The chain couples TRBV2 to TRBJ1-3; perhaps TRBD1 as D (5 bases). CDR1 is SNHLY and CDR2 is FYNNEI in the germline V gene. CDR3 size: 15 residues. The V and J ends lost 1 base and 0 bases respectively, with 7 bases between them.

The V gene is TRBV3-1 (or the pseudogene TRBV3-2), the J gene TRBJ2-4; 10 nucleotides line up with TRBD2. The CDR3 loop spans 17 amino acids. V was clipped by 3 bases and J by 2 bases; unmatched bases: 7. The V gene's germline CDR1 is LGHDT and CDR2 YNNKEL (reference sequence). DNA for the CDR3: TGTGCCAGCAGCCACCCTAGCGGGGGATGGTCCAAAAACATTCAGTACTTC. This gives the protein CASSHPSGGWSKNIQYF.

The chain combines TRBV2 with TRBJ2-3; D is uncertain. The germline V gene has CDR1 SNHLY and CDR2 FYNNEI. This CDR3 has 15 amino acids. V lost 5 bases and J 1 base, leaving 13 bases between the germline ends. The CDR3 coding sequence is TGTGCCAGCAGTATGACTGGGTCGGGCACAGATACGCAGTATTTT. Translation gives CASSMTGSGTDTQYF.

The chain recombines TRBV6-5 with TRBJ1-4; 7 positions match TRBD1. The ends lost 7 bases at V and 0 bases at J; junction bases unmatched: 5. The CDR3 runs to 15 residues. Looked up from germline, CDR1 is MNHEY and CDR2 is SVGAGI. The DNA for the CDR3 is TGTGCCAGCATTTGGGACAGCGCAACTAATGAAAAACTGTTTTTT. Protein sequence: CASIWDSATNEKLFF.

The chain recombines TRBV10-1 with TRBJ2-4; TRBD2 matches 11 bases. Per the germline V gene, CDR1 is WNHNN and CDR2 is SYGVQD (reference sequence). CDR3 length: 20 amino acids. V shed 0 bases, J shed 0 bases, and the junction held 10 bases outside the gene matches. CDR3 DNA: TGCGCCAGCAGTGAGTCTAGCGGGGGGGCCCCCCTCCTAGCCAAAAACATTCAGTACTTC. Residues: CASSESSGGAPLLAKNIQYF.

This sequence joins TRBV4-3 and TRBJ2-7; TRBD1 is a possible D gene (6 bases). The CDR3 is 15 amino acids. Trimming took 0 bases from V and 4 from J, leaving 13 bases between them. Germline-derived CDR1 and CDR2 are LGHNA and YSLEER. The CDR3 bases are TGCGCCAGCAGCCAAGAGGCAGGGGCTCGGTACGAGCAGTACTTC. Amino acid sequence: CASSQEAGARYEQYF.

V gene TRBV10-3 combines with J gene TRBJ1-1; D is ambiguous. The CDR3 is made up of 13 amino acids. With 10 bases removed from V and 1 base from J, the gap between germline ends came to 13 bases. Germline-derived CDR1 and CDR2 are ENHRY and SYGVKD. The CDR3 nucleotides are TGTGCCACCAAGCGGGCCCCGAACACTGAAGCTTTCTTT. Its protein is CATKRAPNTEAFF.

The chain uses TRBV11-2 and TRBJ1-3, with D possibly being TRBD1 (5 bases). V lost 5 bases to trimming and J lost 4 bases, with 18 bases between them. CDR1 is SGHAT, CDR2 FQNNGV, per germline. The CDR3 totals 16 residues. CDR3 coding DNA: TGTGCCAGCAGCCCCTCCGGGACTTATGTGGGAAACACCATATATTTT. Its translation: CASSPSGTYVGNTIYF.

A single count supports this clone. The CDR3 region has the DNA TGTGCCAGCAGCTTCGGGAGGACTGAAGCTTTCTTT. This codes for CASSFGRTEAFF. The chain combines TRBV7-9 with TRBJ1-1, with D uncertain. The CDR3 has 12 residues. Trimming removed 3 bases at V and 5 bases at J, with 7 bases between. Germline CDR1 SEHNR, CDR2 FQNEAQ (reference sequence).

The V gene is TRBV11-2, the J gene TRBJ1-1, with 9 bases matching TRBD1. Germline lookup yields CDR1 SGHAT and CDR2 FQNNGV. Trimming removed 3 bases from V and 0 bases from J; junction bases left unmatched: 8. The CDR3 totals 17 residues. CDR3 region: CASSLGGTGRMNTEAFF. The CDR3, as DNA: TGTGCCAGCAGCTTGGGGGGGACAGGGAGGATGAACACTGAAGCTTTCTTT.

V usage is TRBV2 and J usage is TRBJ1-2; no reliable D call. The CDR3 covers 10 residues. CDR1 and CDR2 (germline): SNHLY, FYNNEI. V lost 7 bases and J lost 12, with 12 bases in between. CDR3 residues: CASNGFYNTF. As DNA, the CDR3 is TGTGCCAGCAACGGGTTTTACAACACCTTC.

The chain carries TRBV7-8 and TRBJ2-3; D is perhaps TRBD2 (6 bases). The CDR3 contains 15 residues. V dropped 1 base and J dropped 0 bases, with 8 bases sitting between them. Germline V gene sequence: CDR1 SGHVS, CDR2 FQNEAQ. CDR3 sequence reads: CASSLDGTSTDTQYF. CDR3 in DNA: TGTGCCAGCAGCTTAGATGGGACTAGCACAGATACGCAGTATTTT.

The CDR3 is CASSLVAGWDTEAFF. CDR3 sequence (DNA): TGTGCCAGCAGCTTGGTCGCAGGGTGGGACACTGAAGCTTTCTTT. The chain combines TRBV5-8 with TRBJ1-1, with D possibly being TRBD1 (5 bases). This CDR3 has 15 amino acids. Trimming took off 0 bases at V and 3 bases at J, with 12 bases between the two ends. Germline V gene data show CDR1 as SGHTS and CDR2 as YDEGEE. Filled out from reference TRBV5-8 and TRBJ1-1, the complete variable domain reads EAGVTQSPTHLIKTRGQQATLRCSPISGHTSVYWYQQALGLGLQFLLWYDEGEERNRGNFPPRFSGRQFPNYSSELNVNALELEDSALYLCASSLVAGWDTEAFFGQGTRLTVV.

This sequence joins TRBV6-4 and TRBJ1-1; possible D gene TRBD1, 6 bases. This CDR3 contains 13 residues. V was cut by 6 bases and J by 5 bases, with 13 bases left in between. Per germline, CDR1 MRHNA and CDR2 SNTAGT. The CDR3 sequence is CASSLVQGTEAFF. As DNA, the CDR3 is TGTGCCAGCAGCCTCGTACAGGGAACTGAAGCTTTCTTT.

The rearrangement uses TRBV7-2 and TRBJ2-3; a weak D match, TRBD2 (6 bases). Germline-derived CDR1 and CDR2 are SGHTA and FQGNSA. This CDR3 contains 15 residues. Trimming took off 1 base at V and 5 bases at J, with 13 bases between the two ends. CDR3 residues: CASSLGGGREDTQYF. CDR3 in DNA: TGTGCCAGCAGCTTAGGGGGAGGCCGGGAAGATACGCAGTATTTT.

The chain carries TRBV2 and TRBJ2-2; perhaps TRBD1 as D (5 bases). This CDR3 spans 16 amino acids. With 5 bases removed from V and 3 bases from J, the gap between germline ends came to 16 bases. Germline CDR1 reads SNHLY; CDR2 reads FYNNEI. The CDR3, as DNA: TGTGCCAGCAGTCCGCACCGACAGCCACACACCGGGGAGCTGTTTTTT. This sequence encodes CASSPHRQPHTGELFF.

V is TRBV6-5 and J is TRBJ2-2, with TRBD1 identical over 8 bases. The CDR3 runs to 14 residues. The V gene end was trimmed by 11 bases and the J gene end by 1 base; junction bases not matched to a gene: 6. The germline gives CDR1 MNHEY, CDR2 SVGAGI. The CDR3, as DNA: TGTGCCGGACGGACAGGGCAGAACACCGGGGAGCTGTTTTTT. Encoded protein: CAGRTGQNTGELFF.

This chain links TRBV18 with TRBJ2-2; D perhaps matches TRBD2 (6 bases). In germline, CDR1 is KGHSH, CDR2 LQKENI. This CDR3 has 16 residues. Trimming shortened V by 4 bases and J by 2 bases, and 14 bases separated the two germline ends. For the CDR3, the DNA is TGTGCCAGCTCACTCGGGAGCAGGGCAAACACCGGGGAGCTGTTTTTT. This gives the protein CASSLGSRANTGELFF.

The sample holds one count of this clone. The chain couples TRBV21-1 to TRBJ2-1; the table's D call, TRBD2, was not checked against the DNA. TRBV21-1 counts as a pseudogene. The CDR3 spans 15 residues. The CDR3 reads CASSSRLAKYNEQFF. In DNA, the CDR3 is TGTGCCAGCAGCAGCCGACTAGCGAAATACAATGAGCAGTTCTTC.

The chain combines TRBV5-1 with TRBJ2-1, with D tentatively TRBD2 (7 bases). The CDR3 is made up of 13 amino acids. V lost 2 bases and J 8 bases, leaving 11 bases between the germline ends. Germline V gene lookup returns CDR1 SGHRS and CDR2 YFSETQ. The CDR3 here is CASSFPGGDEQFF. The CDR3 DNA reads as TGCGCCAGCAGCTTCCCGGGGGGCGATGAGCAGTTCTTC.

V usage is TRBV15 and J usage is TRBJ1-1; weak D call: TRBD1 (6 bases). Germline CDR1 and CDR2: LNHNV and YYDKDF (reference sequence). The CDR3 loop spans 16 amino acids. Trimming removed 0 bases at V and 12 bases at J, with 23 bases between. CDR3 sequence: CATSREAASIQGTTFF. DNA of the CDR3: TGTGCCACCAGCAGAGAGGCAGCATCGATCCAGGGGACGACTTTCTTT. The whole variable domain, filled in from reference TRBV15 and TRBJ1-1, reads DAMVIQNPRYQVTQFGKPVTLSCSQTLNHNVMYWYQQKSSQAPKLLFHYYDKDFNNEADTPDNFQSRRPNTSFCFLDIRSPGLGDTAMYLCATSREAASIQGTTFFGQGTRLTVV.